These 8 T cell receptor beta chains came from one sample sequenced in a study of breast tumors, draining lymph nodes, adjacent tissues. MiXCR, applied by TCRdb to the multiplex PCR reads, yields one record per CDR3 protein. The table has over 15,000 distinct CDR3 sequences, about 60% seen once. The material sequenced was tumor-adjacent breast tissue. These receptors were taken from a female donor with breast cancer. Some clones in this sample may be carry-over from other donors' samples.

On this clonotype: One end of the junction does not line up with germline, which may come from a read error. V and J are TRBV5-1 and TRBJ1-6; D may be TRBD1 (5 bases). The CDR3 has 15 residues. The germline gives CDR1 SGHRS, CDR2 YFSETQ. The CDR3 protein is CASSMPRGSGSPLHF. In DNA form, the CDR3 reads TGTGCCAGCAGCATGCCACGGGGGAGTGGTTCACCCCTCCACTTT.

This clonotype showed up just a few times. The junction and the germline gene differ at one end; a read error may be behind it. The genes are TRBV6-2 or TRBV6-3 and TRBJ1-2, with 7 bases matching TRBD1. Germline V gives CDR1 MNHEY, CDR2 SVGEGT. This CDR3 has 13 amino acids. The CDR3, as DNA: TGCGCCAGCAGACAGGGCGACGGCTATGGCTACGCCTTC. Its protein is CASRQGDGYGYAF.

The count of this clonotype is one. The V call is TRBV5-1, the J call TRBJ2-3, with 10 bases matching TRBD2. The CDR3 runs 15 residues. The ends lost 1 base at V and 3 bases at J; junction bases unmatched: 2. Germline V gene data show CDR1 as SGHRS and CDR2 as YFSETQ. The CDR3 loop is CASSLSSGRTDTQYF. CDR3 in DNA: TGCGCCAGCAGCTTGTCTAGCGGGAGAACAGATACGCAGTATTTT. Full variable domain (remainder filled in from reference TRBV5-1 and TRBJ2-3): KAGVTQTPRYLIKTRGQQVTLSCSPISGHRSVSWYQQTPGQGLQFLFEYFSETQRNKGNFPGRFSGRQFSNSRSEMNVSTLELGDSALYLCASSLSSGRTDTQYFGPGTRLTVL.

The chain has TRBV19 and TRBJ2-7; TRBD1 aligns across 8 bases. The J segment lost 2 bases and the V segment lost 9 bases, leaving 9 bases of the junction unmatched. This CDR3 spans 14 amino acids. Germline V gene lookup returns CDR1 LNHDA and CDR2 SQIVND (reference sequence). CDR3 DNA: TGTGCCAGCTCGAAGGACAGGGCGACCTACGAGCAGTACTTC. Its translation: CASSKDRATYEQYF.

V and J are TRBV7-8 and TRBJ2-3; D unclear. The V and J ends lost 4 bases and 6 bases respectively, with 5 bases between them. Germline V lookup: CDR1 SGHVS, CDR2 FQNEAQ. This CDR3 has 11 residues. CDR3 DNA: TGTGCCAGCAGCTCCTATGATACGCAGTATTTT. Translating gives CASSSYDTQYF. The full variable domain, its missing parts supplied by reference TRBV7-8 and TRBJ2-3, is GAGVSQSPRYKVAKRGQDVALRCDPISGHVSLFWYQQALGQGPEFLTYFQNEAQLDKSGLPSDRFFAERPEGSVSTLKIQRTQQEDSAVYLCASSSYDTQYFGPGTRLTVL.

This clonotype was seen only a few times. V usage is TRBV7-8 and J usage is TRBJ2-3; 7 bases agree with TRBD1. From germline, CDR1 is SGHVS and CDR2 FQNEAQ. The ends lost 5 bases at V and 2 bases at J; junction bases unmatched: 4. The CDR3 is made up of 14 amino acids. The DNA of the CDR3 is TGTGCCAGCAGCCTGGGACAGCACACAGATACGCAGTATTTT. Its translation: CASSLGQHTDTQYF.

This clonotype was detected many times. J is TRBJ1-1 and V is TRBV10-3; 12 bases are a match to TRBD1. From germline, CDR1 is ENHRY and CDR2 SYGVKD. CDR3 length: 14 residues. The V gene end was trimmed by 7 bases and the J gene end by 2 bases; junction bases not matched to a gene: 2. CDR3 nucleotides: TGTGCCATCAAAGGGACAGGGGGCAACACTGAAGCTTTCTTT. This gives the protein CAIKGTGGNTEAFF.

The gene calls are TRBV5-5 and TRBJ1-2, with D unresolved. The CDR3 is made up of 13 amino acids. Germline CDR1 reads SGHKS; CDR2 reads YYEKEE (reference sequence). V was trimmed by 2 bases and J by 0 bases, leaving 5 bases between them. This CDR3 reads CASSLCANYGYTF. The CDR3 coding sequence is TGTGCCAGCAGCTTATGTGCTAACTATGGCTACACCTTC.